The rows below give T cell receptor beta chains drawn from one sample of a study of the immune and genomic landscape of osteosarcoma. Measured with immunoSEQ multiplex PCR; TCRdb has only the in-frame clones, and not every one. Found here are about 10,000 clones, approximately 70% of them singletons; the top ten hold roughly a sixth. The specimen was osteosarcoma tumor tissue from the lung. The source of these receptors is a human donor with osteosarcoma. Each CDR3 is given with its conserved first and last residue. D genes are given only for firm matches. The size of a clone is reported for some rows only, either as once, few or many, or as a class for expanded clones.

NA	TRBD2	TRBV4-1	TRBJ2-4	TGCGCCAGCAGCCAACTTGGACTAGCGGGAGACCGGAAAAACATTCAGTACTTC	CASSQLGLAGDRKNIQYF
NA	NA	TRBV30	TRBJ2-4	TGTGCCCTGGAGGAACCTAGCGAGGCCAAAAACATTCAGTACTTC	CALEEPSEAKNIQYF
NA	TRBD2	TRBV11-1	TRBJ2-7	TGTGCCAGCAGCCGACTAGCGGGAGAGTCCTACGAGCAGTACTTC	CASSRLAGESYEQYF
NA	NA	TRBV6-1	TRBJ1-5	TGTGCCAGCCGCAAAACGGGAAGGAATCAGCCCCAGCATTTT	CASRKTGRNQPQHF
NA	TRBD1	TRBV28	TRBJ2-7	TGTGCCACCCTTTCCGGACAGGGCTTTTACGAGCAGTACTTC	CATLSGQGFYEQYF
NA	NA	TRBV7-8	TRBJ2-7	TGTGCCAGCAGTGGGGGTCCCTCCTACGAGCAGTACTTC	CASSGGPSYEQYF
NA	NA	TRBV5-1	TRBJ2-3	TGCGCCAGCAGCCTTCTCCGCCAGGGCACAGATACGCAGTATTTT	CASSLLRQGTDTQYF
NA	TRBD2	TRBV7-3	TRBJ2-7	TGTGCCAGCCTTCCGGGACTAGCCTTCTACGAGCAGTACTTC	CASLPGLAFYEQYF
NA	NA	TRBV7-9	TRBJ1-2	TGTGCCAGCAGCTTAGGGGCCATATATGGCTACACCTTC	CASSLGAIYGYTF
NA	NA	TRBV29-1	TRBJ1-3	TGCAGCGTTGATCCCGGGGTTGGAAACACCATATATTTT	CSVDPGVGNTIYF
once	NA	TRBV9	TRBJ1-2	TGTGCCAGCAGCGTTGGGGGGTCCTATGGCTACACCTTC	CASSVGGSYGYTF
NA	NA	TRBV6-6	TRBJ1-4	TGTGCCAGCACTAGGGAATCCGAAAAACTGTTTTTT	CASTRESEKLFF
NA	TRBD1	TRBV9	TRBJ2-2	TGTGCCAGCAGCGCCGACCCCGGGACAGGGATCGGGGAGCTGTTTTTT	CASSADPGTGIGELFF
few	NA	TRBV7-3	TRBJ2-3	TGTGCCAGCAGCCCCGAGGGACGGGGTTGGGTAGATACGCAGTATTTT	CASSPEGRGWVDTQYF
medium-sized	NA	TRBV28	TRBJ2-1	TGTGCCAGCACTCTGGGGAAGGAGCAGTTCTTC	CASTLGKEQFF
NA	NA	TRBV30	TRBJ1-4	TGTGCCTGGGGGCGGACCCCGGGACGAAAACTGTTTTTT	CAWGRTPGRKLFF
NA	NA	TRBV5-4	TRBJ2-3	TGTGCCAGCAGCTTGGAATCAGATACGCAGTATTTT	CASSLESDTQYF
NA	TRBD2	TRBV19	TRBJ2-1	TGTGCCAGTAGTATAGTCCGGACTAGCGGGATAGGGTCCTACAATGAGCAGTTCTTC	CASSIVRTSGIGSYNEQFF
NA	TRBD1	TRBV10-3	TRBJ1-2	TGTGCCATCAGTGAGTCCATTACAGGGGCTAACTATGGCTACACCTTC	CAISESITGANYGYTF
NA	TRBD1	TRBV27	TRBJ1-4	TGTGCCAGCAGTTTGGGACAGGGAAACGAAAAACTGTTTTTT	CASSLGQGNEKLFF
NA	NA	TRBV5-5	TRBJ1-2	TGTGCCAGCAGCTTGGGAGGGACGACTTTTTATGGCTACACCTTC	CASSLGGTTFYGYTF
NA	NA	TRBV6-5	TRBJ2-5	TGTGCCAGCAGTTCGTGGGGGGCGAAGACCCAGTACTTC	CASSSWGAKTQYF
NA	NA	TRBV6-4	TRBJ2-7	TGTGCCAGCAGCCAAGGTTTGGGTCGGGAGCAGTACTTC	CASSQGLGREQYF
NA	TRBD1	TRBV28	TRBJ2-5	TGTGCCAGCAGTGACAGGGGGCGCGCGGGCAAAGAGACCCAGTACTTC	CASSDRGRAGKETQYF
NA	TRBD1	TRBV7-3	TRBJ2-7	TGTGCCAGCAGCTTAGCGGGACAGGGCAGGCAGTACTTC	CASSLAGQGRQYF
NA	NA	TRBV5-5	TRBJ2-6	TGTGCCAGCAGCCGCGTCTCTGGGGCCAACGTCCTGACTTTC	CASSRVSGANVLTF
NA	TRBD1	TRBV30	TRBJ1-1	TGTGCCTGGAGTGTACTAGGGGGCCAAACTGAAGCTTTCTTT	CAWSVLGGQTEAFF
NA	NA	TRBV7-6	TRBJ2-7	TGTGCCAGCAGCTTAGTGCTAGCACCCACCTACGAGCAGTACTTC	CASSLVLAPTYEQYF
NA	NA	TRBV7-8	TRBJ2-1	TGTGCCAGCAGCCCCATAGTTAATGAGCAGTTCTTC	CASSPIVNEQFF
few	TRBD2	TRBV28	TRBJ2-7	TGTGCCAGCAGTTCCCCTAGCGGGAGGGTTTACGAGCAGTACTTC	CASSSPSGRVYEQYF
NA	NA	TRBV5-5	TRBJ1-1	TGTGCCAGCAGCCGTGAAAGGGTAAGCACTGAAGCTTTCTTT	CASSRERVSTEAFF